This record covers a single T cell receptor (beta chain). Its antigen is unidentified. The entry originates in a study of T-cell memory formation after mild COVID-19. Study background: Clusters were largely donor specific. Study outcomes and limitations: Memory sampled before infection contained some responding clones, suggesting cross-reactive memory joined. Day 15 to 85 contractors were CD4/CD8 balanced; later expanders leaned CD4+.

Employing constant-segment primers, 5'RACE generated TCR alpha and TCR beta cDNA libraries bearing sample barcodes and UMIs. TCRdb re-derived calls from the 5' RACE reads in MiXCR, one entry per CDR3 protein. The table lists roughly 48,000 distinct CDR3 sequences, 27% of them singletons, with 40% to 50% in the top ten. This CDR3 is built from 16 residues. Between the trimmed V and J ends, which lost 0 bases and 1 base, there was a span of 12 bases. CDR1 LGHNA and CDR2 YSLEER come from the germline V gene. The chain couples TRBV4-3 to TRBJ2-5; D possibly corresponds to TRBD2 (5 bases). The TCR comes from a man younger than 35 who had mild COVID-19 (a few samples of this study predate the infection). Cell type and time point are not known. The sequencing sample was made of PBMCs or a T cell subset sorted from them (not recorded which). The CDR3 nucleotides read TGCGCCAGCAGCCAAGATATAGAGGGATTCCAAGAGACCCAGTACTTC. This encodes CASSQDIEGFQETQYF.